These 16 T cell receptor beta chains came from one sample sequenced in a study of T cells in Graves' hyperthyroidism and ophthalmopathy. Amplified regions were TCR beta CDR3 sequences from RNA transcripts. Primed by the HTBI set, a first-round RT-PCR was run on the TCR CDR3. TCRdb used MiXCR to reprocess the multiplex PCR reads, holding one entry per CDR3 protein. The sample consists of fewer than 650,000 distinct CDR3 sequences, over 45% of them appearing once. Sequencing was carried out using peripheral blood or thyroid tissue (not recorded which). The receptors come from an adult woman with Graves' disease, either hyperthyroidism or ophthalmopathy (not recorded which).

This clonotype has a count of ten or more. The V and J genes are TRBV6-2 or TRBV6-3 and TRBJ1-5; TRBD1 is a possible D gene (5 bases). This CDR3 has 14 amino acids. The V end lost 5 bases, the J end lost 3 bases, and 11 bases lay between the germline ends. Germline-derived CDR1 and CDR2 are MNHEY and SVGEGT. The CDR3 is CASSGRGYNQPQHF. The CDR3 nucleotides read TGTGCCAGCAGTGGACGGGGGTACAATCAGCCCCAGCATTTT.

This chain uses TRBV6-5 with TRBJ1-2; maybe TRBD1 (5 bases). Trimming removed 2 bases at V and 7 bases at J, with 11 bases between. CDR3 length: 13 residues. Germline loops: CDR1 MNHEY, CDR2 SVGAGI. DNA for the CDR3: TGTGCCAGCAGTTACGGGACGGCGACTGGCTACACCTTC. Protein sequence: CASSYGTATGYTF.

This clonotype was found many times. This CDR3 reads CASSLGSGQAYSNQPQHF. The CDR3 DNA sequence: TGTGCCAGCAGCTTAGGATCGGGACAGGCATATAGCAATCAGCCCCAGCATTTT. The chain joins TRBV7-2 to TRBJ1-5; 8 bases match TRBD1. The CDR3 contains 18 residues. Germline values: CDR1 SGHTA, CDR2 FQGNSA. J gave up 0 bases and V 1 base, and 8 bases lay outside the gene matches.

This clonotype was seen only a few times. The CDR3 DNA reads as TGTGCCAGCAGCTTCAGGTCAGCGGGGAGGACTGAAGCTTTCTTT. The encoded protein is CASSFRSAGRTEAFF. This chain connects TRBV7-2 to TRBJ1-1; D ambiguous. Germline CDR1 is SGHTA and CDR2 is FQGNSA. The CDR3 spans 15 residues. V gave up 3 bases and J gave up 5 bases, with 16 bases separating them. The variable domain in full, with the rest retrieved from reference TRBV7-2 and TRBJ1-1, is GAGVSQSPSNKVTEKGKDVELRCDPISGHTALYWYRQSLGQGLEFLIYFQGNSAPDKSGLPSDRFSAERTGGSVSTLTIQRTQQEDSAVYLCASSFRSAGRTEAFFGQGTRLTVV.

This clonotype was counted a few times. This chain connects TRBV28 to TRBJ2-7, with 7 bases matching TRBD2. CDR1 and CDR2 from the germline V gene are MDHEN and SYDVKM. Trimming removed 7 bases from V and 3 bases from J; junction bases left unmatched: 3. This CDR3 comprises 12 residues. The CDR3 protein is CASTAGVYEQYF. The CDR3 coding sequence is TGTGCCAGCACGGCGGGAGTCTACGAGCAGTACTTC.

This chain uses TRBV28 with TRBJ2-2, with 12 positions matching TRBD1. This CDR3 has 17 amino acids. With 5 bases clipped from V and 5 bases from J, the junction kept 9 bases outside the gene matches. Germline loops: CDR1 MDHEN, CDR2 SYDVKM. This CDR3 reads CASSLSGTGGSTGELFF. The DNA for the CDR3 is TGTGCCAGCAGTCTCTCCGGGACAGGGGGCAGTACCGGGGAGCTGTTTTTT.

This clonotype was seen only a few times. This sequence joins TRBV24-1 and TRBJ2-5; the D is unclear. The CDR3 has 11 amino acids. Germline-derived CDR1 and CDR2 are KGHDR and SFDVKD. V was shortened by 3 bases and J by 6 bases, with 4 bases between the two germline ends. This chain's CDR3 is CATSDRQTQYF. The DNA of the CDR3 is TGTGCCACCAGTGATAGACAGACCCAGTACTTC.

The rearrangement links TRBV10-2 to TRBJ2-2; D is perhaps TRBD1 (5 bases). CDR1 and CDR2 from the germline V gene are WSHSY and SAAADI. This CDR3 comprises 13 residues. Trimming removed 7 bases from V and 3 bases from J, with 9 bases in between. The DNA for the CDR3 is TGCGCCAGCAACCCGACAGACACCGGGGAGCTGTTTTTT. Protein sequence: CASNPTDTGELFF.

This clonotype was seen a few times. The V call is TRBV7-9, the J call TRBJ2-7; the D is unclear. Trimming took off 7 bases at V and 2 bases at J, with 6 bases between the two ends. CDR1 and CDR2 from the germline V gene are SEHNR and FQNEAQ (reference sequence). This CDR3 spans 11 amino acids. This CDR3 reads CASTTAYEQYF. DNA of the CDR3: TGTGCCAGCACTACAGCCTACGAGCAGTACTTC.

The sample holds many counts of this clonotype. The CDR3 is CASKALRERAGELFF. The CDR3 DNA sequence: TGTGCCAGCAAAGCCTTACGGGAGAGGGCCGGGGAGCTGTTTTTT. This chain joins TRBV11-2 and TRBJ2-2; a possible D gene is TRBD2 (6 bases). Trimming took 7 bases from V and 6 from J, leaving 18 bases between them. This CDR3 region has 15 residues. CDR1 is SGHAT, CDR2 FQNNGV, per germline.

The chain uses TRBV10-3 and TRBJ1-3; D remains unclear. V lost 4 bases, J lost 4 bases, and 14 bases lay in between. Germline lookup yields CDR1 ENHRY and CDR2 SYGVKD. The CDR3 covers 15 residues. The CDR3 spells CAISASGLGGNTIYF. The CDR3 region has the DNA TGTGCCATCAGTGCCTCCGGACTGGGGGGAAACACCATATATTTT.

The chain joins TRBV2 to TRBJ1-2; possibly TRBD1 for D (5 bases). The V and J ends lost 6 bases and 3 bases respectively, with 17 bases between them. Per germline, CDR1 SNHLY and CDR2 FYNNEI. CDR3 length: 15 residues. Written as DNA, the CDR3 is TGTGCCAGCAGCCTAAAAAAAGACAGTTACTATGGCTACACCTTC. This gives the protein CASSLKKDSYYGYTF.

As DNA, the CDR3 is TGCAGTGCTAAGTATTGGGGGATGGGCGAAAAACTGTTTTTT. Encoded protein: CSAKYWGMGEKLFF. The J gene is TRBJ1-4, the V gene TRBV20-1, with D possibly being TRBD1 (5 bases). This CDR3 has 14 residues. Trimming pared 4 bases from V and 8 bases from J, leaving 17 bases between. Per germline, CDR1 DFQATT and CDR2 SNEGSKA (reference sequence).

This chain uses TRBV20-1 with TRBJ1-4; 9 bases fit TRBD1. CDR3 size: 13 residues. Per the germline V gene, CDR1 is DFQATT and CDR2 is SNEGSKA (reference sequence). V lost 5 bases to trimming and J lost 10 bases; unmatched junction nucleotides: 8. Here the CDR3 reads CSAQQGAWGKLFF. For the CDR3, the DNA is TGCAGTGCTCAACAGGGGGCCTGGGGAAAACTGTTTTTT.

V is TRBV20-1 and J is TRBJ2-7, with D perhaps TRBD2 (5 bases). The V gene's germline CDR1 is DFQATT and CDR2 SNEGSKA (reference sequence). CDR3 length: 13 residues. Trimming pared 3 bases from V and 4 bases from J, leaving 13 bases between. CDR3 in amino acids: CSASEGSGYEQYF. CDR3 DNA: TGCAGTGCTAGTGAGGGTTCGGGATACGAGCAGTACTTC.

CDR3 protein: CSVARVGNTGELFF. The DNA for the CDR3 is TGCAGCGTTGCTAGGGTAGGGAACACCGGGGAGCTGTTTTTT. The J gene is TRBJ2-2, the V gene TRBV29-1; D remains ambiguous. Germline loops: CDR1 SQVTM, CDR2 ANQGSEA. This CDR3 has 14 amino acids. The germline V and J ends were trimmed by 4 bases and 1 base, with 10 bases remaining between them.